This TCR beta chain emerged from a study of cytomegalovirus exposure and HLA in healthy donors. Points on this clone: The target antigen is unknown.

Assay: immunoSEQ multiplex PCR; the TCRdb copy retains only in-frame clones and omits some. The sample yields some 170,000 clones, around four fifths seen once. Broader study findings: Testing in vitro showed a few CMV-associated chains specific for CMV antigens.

The CDR3 is made up of 17 amino acids. CDR1 is SGDLS and CDR2 is YYNGEE in the germline V gene. V was clipped by 2 bases and J by 8 bases; unmatched bases: 14. The source material was PBMCs. This TCR was sampled from a man in his thirties or forties in good health and CMV-seropositive. The rearrangement joins TRBV9 to TRBJ2-1; 9 positions match TRBD2. The DNA for the CDR3 is TGTGCCAGCAGCGTCGCAATAGGGGCGGGGGGGCGTCATGAGCAGTTCTTC. Protein product: CASSVAIGAGGRHEQFF.